Presented here are 4 T cell receptor beta chains from one specimen sequenced in a study of shared clonotypes between healthy human individuals. Here immunoSEQ multiplex PCR was the method, and the copy in TCRdb shows in-frame clones only, minus some. The table records about 1.5 million clones, approximately 98% of them present only once. Specimen: naive CD4+ T cells sorted from blood. Regarding subset: CD45RA+ positively selected. These receptors all stem from a man younger than 45 in good health.

This clone was counted once. The chain recombines TRBV4-1 with TRBJ2-2; a weak D match, TRBD2 (6 bases). This CDR3 is built from 17 residues. Germline V gene sequence: CDR1 MGHRA, CDR2 YSYEKL. Trimming took off 5 bases at V and 2 bases at J, with 18 bases between the two ends. DNA of the CDR3: TGCGCCAGCAGCTCCCCACCCGGGACTTCTAACACCGGGGAGCTGTTTTTT. Translated: CASSSPPGTSNTGELFF.

The genes are TRBV7-3 and TRBJ2-1; 11 bases are shared with TRBD2. Germline CDR1 and CDR2: SGHTA and FQGTGA. The CDR3 spans 15 residues. J gave up 6 bases and V 5 bases, and 6 bases lay outside the gene matches. The CDR3 here is CASSRTGLAVNEQFF. The CDR3 coding sequence is TGTGCCAGCAGCCGAACGGGACTAGCGGTCAATGAGCAGTTCTTC. The whole variable domain, remainder taken from reference TRBV7-3 and TRBJ2-1, is GAGVSQTPSNKVTEKGKYVELRCDPISGHTALYWYRQSLGQGPEFLIYFQGTGAADDSGLPNDRFFAVRPEGSVSTLKIQRTERGDSAVYLCASSRTGLAVNEQFFGPGTRLTVL.

The gene calls are TRBV28 and TRBJ2-7; tentative D call: TRBD1 (5 bases). From germline, CDR1 is MDHEN and CDR2 SYDVKM. This CDR3 is 13 amino acids long. Trimming pared 2 bases from V and 3 bases from J, leaving 8 bases between. In nucleotides, the CDR3 is TGTGCCAGCAGTTTAACAGGTTACTACGAGCAGTACTTC. Encoded protein: CASSLTGYYEQYF.

The V and J genes are TRBV28 and TRBJ2-5; 11 bases agree with TRBD2. Trimming removed 10 bases from V and 5 bases from J; junction bases left unmatched: 9. The CDR3 runs to 14 residues. Germline V lookup: CDR1 MDHEN, CDR2 SYDVKM. The DNA for the CDR3 is TGTGCCACCCTCCTTAGCGGGAGGGGTGAGACCCAGTACTTC. It translates to CATLLSGRGETQYF. Combining the CDR3 with reference TRBV28 and TRBJ2-5 gives the whole variable domain DVKVTQSSRYLVKRTGEKVFLECVQDMDHENMFWYRQDPGLGLRLIYFSYDVKMKEKGDIPEGYSVSREKKERFSLILESASTNQTSMYLCATLLSGRGETQYFGPGTRLLVL.